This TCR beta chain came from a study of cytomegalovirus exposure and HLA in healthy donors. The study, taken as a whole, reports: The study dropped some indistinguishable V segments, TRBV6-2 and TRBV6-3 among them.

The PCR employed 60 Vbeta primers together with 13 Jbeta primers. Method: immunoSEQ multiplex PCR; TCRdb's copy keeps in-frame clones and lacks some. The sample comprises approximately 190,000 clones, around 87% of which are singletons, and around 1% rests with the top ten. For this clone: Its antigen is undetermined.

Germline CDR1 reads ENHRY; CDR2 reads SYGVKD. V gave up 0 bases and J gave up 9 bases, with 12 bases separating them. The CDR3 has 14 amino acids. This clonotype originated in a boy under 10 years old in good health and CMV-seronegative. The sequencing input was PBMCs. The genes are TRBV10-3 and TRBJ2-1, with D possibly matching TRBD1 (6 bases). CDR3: CAISESRDTAEQFF. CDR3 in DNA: TGTGCCATCAGTGAGTCGAGGGACACGGCTGAGCAGTTCTTC.